Sequencing of this T cell receptor beta chain was carried out in a study of post-analysis software for immune sequencing data. Study-wide points: Significantly lower normalized Chao1 diversity was found in patients with multiple sclerosis relative to controls. With F measure, samples from one preparation batch clustered together strongly.

Worth noting for this clonotype: The antigen remains unidentified.

cDNA libraries for TCR beta contained unique molecular identifiers. Researchers reported roughly 0.5 million cDNA molecules coming from around 1 to 10 million T cells. Each CDR3 protein is one row after TCRdb ran MiXCR on the PCR reads. This table has over 150,000 distinct CDR3 sequences, about 34% appearing once. This receptor was taken from a girl aged 5-17 years with multiple sclerosis. Sequenced here: blood, sampled after autologous hematopoietic stem cell transplantation.

In DNA form, the CDR3 reads TGCAGCGTTGAGGGGGGACTCCTACAGCGAGAGGCCCAGTACTTC. This gives the protein CSVEGGLLQREAQYF. The chain couples TRBV29-1 to TRBJ2-7, with a tentative D call TRBD2 (6 bases). CDR3 length: 15 residues. Between the trimmed V and J ends, which lost 3 bases and 10 bases, there was a span of 25 bases. From germline, CDR1 is SQVTM and CDR2 ANQGSEA.